There are a few counts of the clone carrying this TCR beta chain. Its cognate antigen is unknown. This sample is part of a study of identical twins. Notes on the study in general: Reduced insertions were recorded for abundant cord blood beta clonotypes, with no such pattern in memory repertoires.

Trimming removed 0 bases at V and 5 bases at J, with 14 bases between. The CDR3 is 15 residues long. The germline gives CDR1 SGHRS, CDR2 YFSETQ. TCRdb called the 5' RACE reads again in MiXCR, with one record for every CDR3 protein. The data show 350,000 to 450,000 distinct CDR3 sequences, approximately 17% seen once. The specimen was naive T cells sorted from blood. The TCR comes from a man aged 45 to 65 in good health. The V and J genes are TRBV5-1 and TRBJ1-2; the D gene is possibly TRBD1 (6 bases). The CDR3 loop is CASSLDQSRGYGYTF. CDR3 in DNA: TGCGCCAGCAGCTTGGACCAGAGCAGGGGATATGGCTACACCTTC.